Detailed here is one T cell receptor (beta chain). Its matching antigen is unknown. One end of the junction does not line up with germline, which may come from a read error. The sample originates from a study of cytomegalovirus exposure and HLA in healthy donors. Study-wide results and caveats: CMV serostatus was the only recorded immune exposure for donors. Some segments of the V type, notably TRBV6-2 and TRBV6-3, were excluded as indistinguishable. A link between a missense DCLRE1C variant and TCR beta V- and J-gene trimming emerged from a later analysis.

CDR1 and CDR2 from the germline V gene are SGHVS and FNYEAQ. The CDR3 consists of 14 residues. The PCR was carried out with 60 Vbeta primers and 13 Jbeta primers. Assay used: immunoSEQ multiplex PCR; TCRdb lists only in-frame clones, some missing. The sample has about 130,000 clones, 80% to 90% seen once. Material: PBMCs. The rearrangement uses TRBV7-6 and TRBJ1-5; D is ambiguous. This TCR was sampled from a woman aged 30 to 39 in good health and CMV-seronegative. The CDR3 bases are TGTGCCAGCAGCTTATCTGGAGGCAATCATCCCCAGCATTTT. Encoded protein: CASSLSGGNHPQHF.